The entry below gives a single T cell receptor beta chain sequence along with its context. V was pared by 0 bases and J by 3 bases, with 11 bases of the junction left unmatched. Germline CDR1 is LGHNA and CDR2 is YNFKEQ. This CDR3 is 17 amino acids long. This sample is drawn from a study of CD8+ T cells in alopecia areata. Extracted RNA was reverse transcribed into cDNA, the sequencing template. Libraries were prepared by immunoSEQ multiplex PCR; TCRdb keeps only in-frame clonotypes and omits some of them. The repertoire holds around 110,000 clones, with less than 75% as singletons. Treatment specified: oral pan-JAK inhibitor, 5-10 mg twice daily.

J is TRBJ2-7 and V is TRBV4-2, with 7 bases matching TRBD1. The sample in question was CD8+ T cells sorted from blood, obtained at week 24, from a patient treated with tofacitinib. The source is a human donor with alopecia areata. DNA for the CDR3: TGTGCCAGCAGCCAAGAAGAGACAGGGCTGGGTAACTACGAGCAGTACTTC. It specifies CASSQEETGLGNYEQYF.